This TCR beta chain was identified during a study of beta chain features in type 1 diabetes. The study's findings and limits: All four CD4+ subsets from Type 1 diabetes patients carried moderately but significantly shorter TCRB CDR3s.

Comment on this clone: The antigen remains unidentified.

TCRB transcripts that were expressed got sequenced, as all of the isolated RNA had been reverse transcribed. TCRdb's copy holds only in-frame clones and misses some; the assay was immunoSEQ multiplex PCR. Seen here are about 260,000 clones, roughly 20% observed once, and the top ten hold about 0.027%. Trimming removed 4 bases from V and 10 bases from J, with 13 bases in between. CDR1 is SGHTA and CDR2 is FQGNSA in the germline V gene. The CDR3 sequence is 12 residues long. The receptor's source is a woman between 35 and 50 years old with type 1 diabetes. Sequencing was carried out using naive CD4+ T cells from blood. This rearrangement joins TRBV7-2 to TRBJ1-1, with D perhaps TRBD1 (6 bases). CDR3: CASSYTGQGAFF. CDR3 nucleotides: TGTGCCAGCAGCTACACAGGGCAGGGAGCTTTCTTT.